The subject of this entry is one T cell receptor beta chain. Antigen specificity is unknown. Other DNA sequences within the sample encode an identical CDR3. This record belongs to a study of shared clonotypes between healthy human individuals. Whole-study context: Researchers assigned three CD4 naive, three CD4 memory, two CD8 naive and one CD8 memory plate to each donor.

Study-level results: Estimated clonotype richness was generally higher in naive than memory subsets.

Data came from immunoSEQ multiplex PCR; TCRdb stores just in-frame clones and leaves some out. This table holds more than 2,000,000 clones, around 90% found once. The CDR3 covers 14 residues. Trimming left V 0 bases short and J 7 bases short, with 10 bases between. Germline CDR1 and CDR2: ENHRY and SYGVKD. The TCR was taken from a man aged 18 to 30 in good health. The V and J genes are TRBV10-3 and TRBJ1-5; no reliable D call. Sequencing used naive CD4+ T cells sorted from blood. Stated subset: CD45RA+ positively selected. The CDR3, as DNA: TGTGCCATCAGTGAGTCCGGAGCGGGGCAGCCCCAGCATTTT. This translates into CAISESGAGQPQHF.